This is a list of T cell receptor beta chains from one sample in a study of blood T cell repertoires in COVID-19. Generated by immunoSEQ multiplex PCR, the TCRdb table keeps only in-frame clones and is missing some. This table has approximately 260,000 clones, approximately 84% appearing once. Source material: PBMCs or T cells enriched from blood (not recorded which). Source of these receptors: a man aged 50-60 years who had recovered from COVID-19. The CDR3 runs from the conserved cysteine through the conserved F or W. D genes are given only for firm matches. A clone size is listed for some rows: how often the clone was seen (once, few, many), or a class if it is expanded.

d_gene: NA; abundance: NA; v_gene: TRBV4-1; j_gene: TRBJ2-2; len: 15; CDR3nt: TGCGCCAGCAGCCTAGTACCTAGAAACACCGGGGAGCTGTTTTTT; CDR3aa: CASSLVPRNTGELFF
d_gene: NA; abundance: NA; v_gene: TRBV2; j_gene: TRBJ1-2; len: 12; CDR3nt: TGTGCCAGCAGTGAATTAAACTATGGCTACACCTTC; CDR3aa: CASSELNYGYTF
d_gene: TRBD2; abundance: once; v_gene: TRBV19; j_gene: TRBJ2-7; len: 15; CDR3nt: TGTGCCAGTGCGCCGACTAGCGGGTTTATCTACGAGCAGTACTTC; CDR3aa: CASAPTSGFIYEQYF
d_gene: NA; abundance: once; v_gene: TRBV10-3; j_gene: TRBJ2-7; len: 12; CDR3nt: TGTGCCATCAGTCTACCAGGGTCGGCGCAGTACTTC; CDR3aa: CAISLPGSAQYF
d_gene: NA; abundance: NA; v_gene: TRBV11-3; j_gene: TRBJ1-6; len: 15; CDR3nt: TGTGCCAGCAGTCACAGGGTTCTTGATAATTCACCCCTCCACTTT; CDR3aa: CASSHRVLDNSPLHF
d_gene: NA; abundance: few; v_gene: TRBV5-6; j_gene: TRBJ1-2; len: 16; CDR3nt: TGTGCCAGCAGCCACCCACCGGGACAAGGCCTCCGTGGCTACACCTTC; CDR3aa: CASSHPPGQGLRGYTF
d_gene: TRBD1; abundance: once; v_gene: TRBV7-2; j_gene: TRBJ2-5; len: 15; CDR3nt: TGTGCCAGCAGCCCCAGGGGGTCCCCTGCTGAGACCCAGTACTTC; CDR3aa: CASSPRGSPAETQYF
d_gene: TRBD1; abundance: once; v_gene: TRBV14; j_gene: TRBJ2-2; len: 17; CDR3nt: TGTGCCAGCAGCCAAGGGGGCCGGACAGGAAACACCGGGGAGCTGTTTTTT; CDR3aa: CASSQGGRTGNTGELFF
d_gene: TRBD1; abundance: NA; v_gene: TRBV10-1; j_gene: TRBJ2-5; len: 15; CDR3nt: TGCGCCAGCAGTGATTCCGACAGGGGGACGGAGACCCAGTACTTC; CDR3aa: CASSDSDRGTETQYF
d_gene: NA; abundance: NA; v_gene: TRBV15; j_gene: TRBJ2-4; len: 16; CDR3nt: TGTGCCACCGGCGAAAATACAGGGAAAGACAAAAACATTCAGTACTTC; CDR3aa: CATGENTGKDKNIQYF
d_gene: NA; abundance: NA; v_gene: TRBV27; j_gene: TRBJ1-6; len: 14; CDR3nt: TGTGCCAGCAGTTCGAGCACAGGGAGATCACCCCTCCACTTT; CDR3aa: CASSSSTGRSPLHF
d_gene: NA; abundance: NA; v_gene: TRBV11-2; j_gene: TRBJ1-1; len: 11; CDR3nt: TGTGCCAGCAGACAGACGACCGAAGCTTTCTTT; CDR3aa: CASRQTTEAFF
d_gene: TRBD1; abundance: few; v_gene: TRBV5-1; j_gene: TRBJ2-3; len: 14; CDR3nt: TGCGCCAGCCAGACAGGGGGCAACATGAATACGCAGTATTTT; CDR3aa: CASQTGGNMNTQYF
d_gene: NA; abundance: once; v_gene: TRBV15; j_gene: TRBJ1-3; len: 16; CDR3nt: TGTGCCACCAGCGGCAGAAGGGAAGGGGCGGGAAACACCATATATTTT; CDR3aa: CATSGRREGAGNTIYF
d_gene: TRBD1; abundance: NA; v_gene: TRBV18; j_gene: TRBJ1-4; len: 17; CDR3nt: TGTGCCAGCTCAATCCGCCAAACCGAGGGGGCAGGTGAAAAACTGTTTTTT; CDR3aa: CASSIRQTEGAGEKLFF
d_gene: TRBD1; abundance: NA; v_gene: TRBV2; j_gene: TRBJ1-3; len: 18; CDR3nt: TGTGCCAGCAGTCGGTGGGGACAGGGGGATCTCCCTGGAAACACCATATATTTT; CDR3aa: CASSRWGQGDLPGNTIYF
d_gene: NA; abundance: NA; v_gene: TRBV12-3/TRBV12-4; j_gene: TRBJ2-3; len: 13; CDR3nt: TGTGCCAGCATTAGAGATAACACAGATACGCAGTATTTT; CDR3aa: CASIRDNTDTQYF
d_gene: NA; abundance: NA; v_gene: TRBV29-1; j_gene: TRBJ2-3; len: 13; CDR3nt: TGCAGCGTTGGTCCAGGGTTGGGAGATACGCAGTATTTT; CDR3aa: CSVGPGLGDTQYF
d_gene: TRBD1; abundance: NA; v_gene: TRBV12-3/TRBV12-4; j_gene: TRBJ2-7; len: 13; CDR3nt: TGTGCCAGCCGGGACAGAGGCACCTACGAGCAGTACTTC; CDR3aa: CASRDRGTYEQYF
d_gene: TRBD2; abundance: NA; v_gene: TRBV7-8; j_gene: TRBJ2-7; len: 16; CDR3nt: TGTGCCAGCAGCCGTTTCGGAGCGGGAGATGGATACGAGCAGTACTTC; CDR3aa: CASSRFGAGDGYEQYF
d_gene: NA; abundance: NA; v_gene: TRBV24-1; j_gene: TRBJ1-1; len: 13; CDR3nt: TGTGCCACCAGTGACGGGAGGGGCACTGAAGCTTTCTTT; CDR3aa: CATSDGRGTEAFF
d_gene: NA; abundance: few; v_gene: TRBV9; j_gene: TRBJ2-2; len: 12; CDR3nt: TGTGCCAGCAGCGTAGAGAGAGGGGAGCTGTTTTTT; CDR3aa: CASSVERGELFF